This paragraph reports one TCR beta chain. Its cognate antigen is unknown. Healthy Caucasian individuals from Russia aged roughly 6 to 100 were enrolled as donors. The total RNA that was extracted per sample amounted to at least 5 micrograms. Next came a second PCR, run for about 7 to 12 cycles, which used a sample-barcoded 5' primer along with a J-beta primer mix. One entry per CDR3 protein results from TCRdb running MiXCR on the 5' RACE reads. The sample has about 1.4 million distinct CDR3 sequences; roughly 59% are singletons. The sample belongs to a study of blood T cells in healthy people across ages. Study information: Roughly one uniquely barcoded beta molecule per two T cells was captured.

This CDR3 comprises 15 residues. Germline-derived CDR1 and CDR2 are SNHLY and FYNNEI. Trimming at V came to 2 bases and at J to 7 bases, leaving 5 bases not matched to a gene. Findings and caveats of the study: Naive T cell percentage and TCR beta diversity correlated strongly.

The sample taken for sequencing was blood. The chain is built from TRBV2 and TRBJ1-6; 7 positions match TRBD1. The clonotype was recovered from a man aged 18 to 29 in good health. CDR3 sequence reads: CASSELGQQNSPLHF. The CDR3 nucleotides read TGTGCCAGCAGTGAACTGGGACAGCAAAATTCACCCCTCCACTTT. Together with reference TRBV2 and TRBJ1-6, the CDR3 gives the full variable domain: EPEVTQTPSHQVTQMGQEVILRCVPISNHLYFYWYRQILGQKVEFLVSFYNNEISEKSEIFDDQFSVERPDGSNFTLKIRSTKLEDSAMYFCASSELGQQNSPLHFGNGTRLTVT.